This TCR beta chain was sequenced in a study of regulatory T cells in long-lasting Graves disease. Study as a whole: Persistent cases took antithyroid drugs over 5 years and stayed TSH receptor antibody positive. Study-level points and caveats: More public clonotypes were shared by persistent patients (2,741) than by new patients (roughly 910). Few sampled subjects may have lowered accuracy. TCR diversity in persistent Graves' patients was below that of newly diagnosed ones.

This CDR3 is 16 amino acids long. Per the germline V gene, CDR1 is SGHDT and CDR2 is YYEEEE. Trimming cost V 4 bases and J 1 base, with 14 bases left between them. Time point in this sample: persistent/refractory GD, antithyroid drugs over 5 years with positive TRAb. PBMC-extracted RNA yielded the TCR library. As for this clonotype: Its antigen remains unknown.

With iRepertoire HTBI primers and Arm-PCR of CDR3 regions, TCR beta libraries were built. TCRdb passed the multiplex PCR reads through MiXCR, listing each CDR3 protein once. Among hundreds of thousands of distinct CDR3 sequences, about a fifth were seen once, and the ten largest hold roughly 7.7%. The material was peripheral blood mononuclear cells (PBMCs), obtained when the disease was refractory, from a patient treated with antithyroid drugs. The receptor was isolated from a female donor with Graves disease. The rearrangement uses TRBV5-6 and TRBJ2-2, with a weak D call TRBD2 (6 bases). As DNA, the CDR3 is TGTGCCAGCAGCCTCCTCTGGCGGGAGAACACCGGGGAGCTGTTTTTT. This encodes CASSLLWRENTGELFF.